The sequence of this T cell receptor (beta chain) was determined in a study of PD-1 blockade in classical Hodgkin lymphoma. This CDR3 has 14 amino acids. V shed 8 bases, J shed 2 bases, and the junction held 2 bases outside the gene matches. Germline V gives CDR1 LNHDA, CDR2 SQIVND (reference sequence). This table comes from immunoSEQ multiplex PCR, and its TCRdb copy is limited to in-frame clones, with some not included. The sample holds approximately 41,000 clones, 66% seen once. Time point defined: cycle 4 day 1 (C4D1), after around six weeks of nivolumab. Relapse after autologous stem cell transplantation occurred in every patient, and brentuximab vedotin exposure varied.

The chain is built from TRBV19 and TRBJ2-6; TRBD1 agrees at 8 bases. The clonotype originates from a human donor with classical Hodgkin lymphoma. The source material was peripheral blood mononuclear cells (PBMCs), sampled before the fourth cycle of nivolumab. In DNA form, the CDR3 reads TGTGCCAGTCTACAGGGGGCTGGGGCCAACGTCCTGACTTTC. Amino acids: CASLQGAGANVLTF.